By share, the clone carrying this TCR beta chain counts as medium-sized. Its target is not known. Profiling relied on immunoSEQ multiplex PCR, and the TCRdb table lists in-frame clones only, not all of them. The data show 50,000 to 65,000 clones, approximately 71% seen once. Germline V gene lookup returns CDR1 SQVTM and CDR2 ANQGSEA. This CDR3 comprises 14 residues. With V trimmed by 6 bases and J by 2 bases, 10 bases remained unmatched. The data were obtained in a study of cytotoxic CD8 clonotypes in ibrutinib-treated CLL. Broader study findings: Clonality showed a rise at ibrutinib response that reversed toward baseline at progression.

Sequences were derived from PBMCs, sampled after 12 months of ibrutinib treatment. The rearrangement joins TRBV29-1 to TRBJ2-7; 7 nucleotides agree with TRBD2. The source is a human donor with chronic lymphocytic leukemia. CDR3 sequence reads: CSVNQRDPPYEQYF. CDR3 DNA sequence: TGCAGCGTCAACCAGCGGGACCCCCCCTACGAGCAGTACTTC.